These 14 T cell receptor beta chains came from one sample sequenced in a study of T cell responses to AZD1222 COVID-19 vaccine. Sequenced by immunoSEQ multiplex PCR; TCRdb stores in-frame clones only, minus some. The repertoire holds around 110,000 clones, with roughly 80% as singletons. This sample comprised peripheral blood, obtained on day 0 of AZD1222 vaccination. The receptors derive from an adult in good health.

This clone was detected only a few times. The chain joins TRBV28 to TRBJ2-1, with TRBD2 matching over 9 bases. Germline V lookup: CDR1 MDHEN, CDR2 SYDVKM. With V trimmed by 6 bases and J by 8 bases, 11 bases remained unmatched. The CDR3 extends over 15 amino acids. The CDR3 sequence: CASRDPAGGIYEQFF. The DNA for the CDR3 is TGTGCCAGCAGGGACCCGGCGGGAGGGATCTATGAGCAGTTCTTC.

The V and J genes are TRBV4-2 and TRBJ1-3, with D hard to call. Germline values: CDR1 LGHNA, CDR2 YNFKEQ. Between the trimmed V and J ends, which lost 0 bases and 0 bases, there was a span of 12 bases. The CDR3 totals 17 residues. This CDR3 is CASSQDRGESSGNTIYF. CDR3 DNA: TGTGCCAGCAGCCAAGATCGGGGAGAGAGCTCTGGAAACACCATATATTTT.

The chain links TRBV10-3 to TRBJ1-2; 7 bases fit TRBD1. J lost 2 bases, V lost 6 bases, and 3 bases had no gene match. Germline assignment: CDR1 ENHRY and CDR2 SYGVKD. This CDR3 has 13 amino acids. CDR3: CAIRGGANYGYTF. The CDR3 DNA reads TGTGCCATCAGAGGGGGCGCGAACTATGGCTACACCTTC.

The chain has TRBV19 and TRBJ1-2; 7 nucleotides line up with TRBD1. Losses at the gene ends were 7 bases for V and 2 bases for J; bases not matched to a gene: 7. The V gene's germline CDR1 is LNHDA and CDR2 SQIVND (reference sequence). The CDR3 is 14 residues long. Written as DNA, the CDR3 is TGTGCCAGTAACCCCGGGACAGCCAACTATGGCTACACCTTC. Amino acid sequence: CASNPGTANYGYTF.

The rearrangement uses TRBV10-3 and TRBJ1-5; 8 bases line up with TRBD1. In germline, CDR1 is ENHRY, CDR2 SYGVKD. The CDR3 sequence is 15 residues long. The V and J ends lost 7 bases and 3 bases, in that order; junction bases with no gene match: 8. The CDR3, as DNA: TGTGCCATCACCGAGGACAGGGACGACAATCAGCCCCAGCATTTT. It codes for CAITEDRDDNQPQHF.

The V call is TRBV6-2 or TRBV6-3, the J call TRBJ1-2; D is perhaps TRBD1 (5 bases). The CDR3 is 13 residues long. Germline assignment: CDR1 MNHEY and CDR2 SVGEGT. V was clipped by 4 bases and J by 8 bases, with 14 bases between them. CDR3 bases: TGTGCCAGCAGTTTCAGGGTTGGAGAAGGCTACACCTTC. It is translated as CASSFRVGEGYTF.

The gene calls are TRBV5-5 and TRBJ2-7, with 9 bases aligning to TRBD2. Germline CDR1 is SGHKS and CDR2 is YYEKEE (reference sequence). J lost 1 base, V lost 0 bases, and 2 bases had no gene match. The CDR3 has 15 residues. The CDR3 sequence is CASSLGLAESYEQYF. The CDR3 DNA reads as TGTGCCAGCAGCTTGGGACTAGCGGAGTCCTACGAGCAGTACTTC.

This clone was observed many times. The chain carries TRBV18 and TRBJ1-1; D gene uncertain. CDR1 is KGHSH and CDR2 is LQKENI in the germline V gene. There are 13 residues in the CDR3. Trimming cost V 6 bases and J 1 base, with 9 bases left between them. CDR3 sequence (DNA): TGTGCCAGCTCCTCCCTGAGGAACACTGAAGCTTTCTTT. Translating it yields CASSSLRNTEAFF.

The CDR3 is CASSLHSGNGGYTF. The DNA for the CDR3 is TGTGCCAGCAGTTTGCATTCAGGGAATGGCGGCTACACCTTC. V gene TRBV28 combines with J gene TRBJ1-2; TRBD1 might be the D (5 bases). Trimming removed 3 bases at V and 8 bases at J, with 16 bases between. The V gene's germline CDR1 is MDHEN and CDR2 SYDVKM. The CDR3 is 14 amino acids.

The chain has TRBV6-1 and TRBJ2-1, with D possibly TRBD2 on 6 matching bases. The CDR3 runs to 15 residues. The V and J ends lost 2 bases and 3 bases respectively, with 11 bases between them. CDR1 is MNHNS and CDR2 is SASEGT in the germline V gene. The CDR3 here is CASSENGGIYNEQFF. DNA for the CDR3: TGTGCCAGCAGTGAAAACGGGGGTATCTACAATGAGCAGTTCTTC.

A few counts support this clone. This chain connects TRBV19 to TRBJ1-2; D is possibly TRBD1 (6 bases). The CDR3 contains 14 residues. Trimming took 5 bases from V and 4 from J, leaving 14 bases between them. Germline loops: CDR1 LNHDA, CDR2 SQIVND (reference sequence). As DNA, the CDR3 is TGTGCCAGTAGTCCCCCAACAGGGACCTATGGCTACACCTTC. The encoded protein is CASSPPTGTYGYTF.

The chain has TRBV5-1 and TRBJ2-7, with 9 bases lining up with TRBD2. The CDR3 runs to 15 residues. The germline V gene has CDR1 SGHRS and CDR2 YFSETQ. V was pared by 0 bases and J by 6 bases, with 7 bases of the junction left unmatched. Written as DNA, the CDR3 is TGCGCCAGCAGCTTGGCGGCTAGCGGGATTCGCGAGCAGTACTTC. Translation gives CASSLAASGIREQYF.

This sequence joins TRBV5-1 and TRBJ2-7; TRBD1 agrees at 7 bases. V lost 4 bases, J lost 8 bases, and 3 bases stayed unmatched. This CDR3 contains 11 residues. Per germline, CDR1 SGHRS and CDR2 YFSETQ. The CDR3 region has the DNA TGCGCCAGCAGCGCGGACAGGCAGCAGTACTTC. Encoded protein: CASSADRQQYF.

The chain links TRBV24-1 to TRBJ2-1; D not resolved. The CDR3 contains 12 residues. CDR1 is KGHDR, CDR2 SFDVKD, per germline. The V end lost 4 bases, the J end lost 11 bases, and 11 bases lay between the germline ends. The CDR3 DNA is TGTGCCACCAGTGACCCCTTCCGTCAGCAGTTCTTC. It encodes CATSDPFRQQFF.